Given below is one TCR beta chain in context. The repertoire was sequenced with immunoSEQ multiplex PCR; TCRdb's copy has only in-frame clones and lacks some. This repertoire shows approximately 110,000 clones, approximately 90% found once; its top ten account for about 4.2%. These data come from a study of control samples from healthy donors and cancer patients. The source of this sequence is a human donor in good health. The donor label of this sample is uncertain. What was sequenced was blood.

DNA for the CDR3: TGCGCCAGCAGTGATGAACAGGGTACTGGCTACGAGCAGTACTTC. Amino acid sequence: CASSDEQGTGYEQYF. The chain couples TRBV10-2 to TRBJ2-7; the D gene is possibly TRBD1 (6 bases). CDR1 and CDR2 (germline): WSHSY, SAAADI. This CDR3 is built from 15 residues. V lost 3 bases, J lost 3 bases, and 15 bases lay in between.